This T cell receptor beta chain was recovered during a study of spatial heterogeneity in lung cancer (dated by TCRdb to 2018 to 2020). Regarding the research as a whole: The donors were about 71 patients from the lung TRACERx cohort who had early-stage, untreated non-small cell lung cancer. Follow-up PBMC samples were sequenced whenever available, with the median time to follow-up being 2 to 3 years after resection. Beta-chain transcripts were consistently detected in greater numbers than alpha-chain transcripts, which likely reflects a higher abundance of beta-chain transcripts. In the raw uncorrected reads, each unique combination of TCR and UMI appeared on average more than ten times. The study quantitatively compared TCR alpha and beta repertoires across multiple tumor regions, matched nontumor lung and blood in non-small cell lung cancer. TCR repertoire features were related to nonsynonymous mutation counts determined by whole-exome sequencing of tumor tissue. Both alpha and beta chains were TCR-sequenced in samples taken at surgery, namely 220 tumor regions, around 64 matched nontumor lung samples and some 53 PBMC samples. Results the study describes overall, beyond this receptor: Ubiquitous expanded tumor TCRs were detected in blood more often at tumor resection than at routine follow-up. Additional single-cell paired TCR alpha and beta sequencing was considered necessary to confirm, at a functional level, the hypothesis that regional TCRs recognize regional mutations. Only roughly 15 patients were included in comparisons of baseline and follow-up blood repertoires.

Receptor amplification or capture employed 5' RACE. For sequencing, a NextSeq 500 was employed. In the TCR library protocol, a unique molecular identifier was attached to each TCR cDNA molecule so that PCR and sequencing errors could be corrected. The study's own analysis went as follows. Decombinator tools were used for TCR identification, UMI-based error correction and CDR3 extraction. TCRs above a frequency of 2 per 1,000, corresponding to the top 1% of the tumor frequency distribution, were defined as expanded. Renyi diversity was computed with the R vegan package after each repertoire had been subsampled 100 times to 5,000 TCRs. CDR3 similarity networks were built from amino acid triplet string-kernel similarity, connecting CDR3s with pairwise similarity above 0.82. TCRdb redid the processing of the public reads, applying fastp at Q25 and MiXCR, and retained in-frame beta chains. Records with the same CDR3 protein are collapsed into one entry carrying the most frequent genes and DNA. The V and J calls were determined by TCRdb, not by the authors. Counted in this sample were around 120,000 distinct CDR3 sequences; 12% of them appeared once. The top ten hold around 16% of the sample.

Taken from the germline V gene (reference sequence), the CDR1 and CDR2 loops are MNHEY and SMNVEV. Measured from the cysteine to the phenylalanine, the CDR3 is 13 residues long. Only CDR3 DNA is held: 39 bases, read in frame from base 1. Between the V and J ends, shortened by 0 bases and 8 bases respectively, the junction contains 7 bases. Interpreted using the paper, the time point label stands for: blood at routine non-recurrence follow-up after resection. Whole RNA extracted from tumor and nontumor lung tissue, or from cryopreserved PBMC samples, was used for TCR sequencing without cell sorting. Only patients for whom sufficient RNA was available from at least two tumor regions were selected for TCR sequencing. In this sample, this clonotype turned up a few times. Its recognized antigen is unknown. The sample holds no much larger clone one base away, and base qualities are not on file.

This specimen was PBMCs, taken at follow-up. The sequence links TRBV27 to TRBJ1-4; confidence is insufficient to name the D gene. The sequence came from a male donor with early-stage non-small cell lung cancer. DNA sequence: TGTGCCAGCAGTTTATCGCGGGCCGAAAAACTGTTTTTT. This codes for CASSLSRAEKLFF.